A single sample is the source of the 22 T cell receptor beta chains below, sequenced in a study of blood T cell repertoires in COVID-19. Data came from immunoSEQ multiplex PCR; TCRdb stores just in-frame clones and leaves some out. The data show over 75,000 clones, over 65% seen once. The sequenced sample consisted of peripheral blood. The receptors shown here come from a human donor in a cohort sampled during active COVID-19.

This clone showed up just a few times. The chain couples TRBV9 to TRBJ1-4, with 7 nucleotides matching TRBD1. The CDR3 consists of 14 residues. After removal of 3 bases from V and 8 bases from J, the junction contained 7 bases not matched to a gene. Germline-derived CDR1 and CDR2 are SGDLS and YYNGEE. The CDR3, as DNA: TGTGCCAGCAGCGCGACAGGGACTCACGAAAAACTGTTTTTT. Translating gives CASSATGTHEKLFF.

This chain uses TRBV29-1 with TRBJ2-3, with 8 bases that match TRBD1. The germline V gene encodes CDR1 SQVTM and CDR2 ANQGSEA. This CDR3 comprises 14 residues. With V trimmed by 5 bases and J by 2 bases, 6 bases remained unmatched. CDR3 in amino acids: CSVSQGAVTDTQYF. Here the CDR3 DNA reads TGCAGCGTTTCTCAGGGGGCGGTCACAGATACGCAGTATTTT.

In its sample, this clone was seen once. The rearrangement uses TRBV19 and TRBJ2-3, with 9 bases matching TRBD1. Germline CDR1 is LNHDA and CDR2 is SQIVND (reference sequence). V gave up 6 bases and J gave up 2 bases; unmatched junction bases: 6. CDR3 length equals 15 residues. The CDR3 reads CASSMRTGDTDTQYF. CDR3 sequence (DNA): TGTGCCAGTAGCATGAGGACAGGGGACACAGATACGCAGTATTTT. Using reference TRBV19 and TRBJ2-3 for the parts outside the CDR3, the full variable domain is DGGITQSPKYLFRKEGQNVTLSCEQNLNHDAMYWYRQDPGQGLRLIYYSQIVNDFQKGDIAEGYSVSREKKESFPLTVTSAQKNPTAFYLCASSMRTGDTDTQYFGPGTRLTVL.

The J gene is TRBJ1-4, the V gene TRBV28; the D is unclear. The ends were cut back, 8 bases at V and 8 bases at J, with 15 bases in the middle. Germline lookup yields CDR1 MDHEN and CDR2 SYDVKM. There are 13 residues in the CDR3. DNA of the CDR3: TGTGCCAGCGTGGGAGCGTTCGGAGAAAAACTGTTTTTT. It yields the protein CASVGAFGEKLFF.

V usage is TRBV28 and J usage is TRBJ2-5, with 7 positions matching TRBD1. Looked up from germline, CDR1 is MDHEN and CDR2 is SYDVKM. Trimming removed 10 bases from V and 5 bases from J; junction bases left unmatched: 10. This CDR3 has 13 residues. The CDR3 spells CATLTGRGETQYF. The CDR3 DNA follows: TGTGCCACCCTGACAGGGCGCGGGGAGACCCAGTACTTC. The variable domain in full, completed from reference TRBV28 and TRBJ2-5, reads DVKVTQSSRYLVKRTGEKVFLECVQDMDHENMFWYRQDPGLGLRLIYFSYDVKMKEKGDIPEGYSVSREKKERFSLILESASTNQTSMYLCATLTGRGETQYFGPGTRLLVL.

The CDR3 sequence: CASSLNNRKPYEQYF. The CDR3, as DNA: TGTGCCAGCAGCTTGAATAACAGGAAACCATACGAGCAGTACTTC. The chain carries TRBV5-8 and TRBJ2-7, with TRBD1 as a possible D gene (5 bases). The CDR3 runs 15 residues. The V gene's germline CDR1 is SGHTS and CDR2 YDEGEE. The V end was cut by 1 base, the J end by 4 bases, with 15 bases between.

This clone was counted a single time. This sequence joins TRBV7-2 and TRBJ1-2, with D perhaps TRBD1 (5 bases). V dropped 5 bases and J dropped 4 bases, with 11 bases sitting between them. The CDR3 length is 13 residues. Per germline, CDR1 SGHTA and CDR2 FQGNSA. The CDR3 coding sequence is TGTGCCAGCAGCACGGGGGTTTTCTATGGCTACACCTTC. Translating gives CASSTGVFYGYTF.

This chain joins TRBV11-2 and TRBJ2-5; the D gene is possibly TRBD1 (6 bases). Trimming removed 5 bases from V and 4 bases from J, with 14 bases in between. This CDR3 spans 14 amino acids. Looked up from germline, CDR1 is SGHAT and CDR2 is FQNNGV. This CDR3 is CASSPIQGPETQYF. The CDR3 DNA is TGTGCCAGCAGCCCAATACAGGGTCCAGAGACCCAGTACTTC.

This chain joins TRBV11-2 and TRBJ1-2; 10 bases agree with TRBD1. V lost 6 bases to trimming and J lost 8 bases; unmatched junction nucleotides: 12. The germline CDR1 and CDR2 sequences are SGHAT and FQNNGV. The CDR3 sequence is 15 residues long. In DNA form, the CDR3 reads TGTGCCAGCAGTCTTACCGGGACAGGGGTCGACGGCTACACCTTC. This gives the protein CASSLTGTGVDGYTF.

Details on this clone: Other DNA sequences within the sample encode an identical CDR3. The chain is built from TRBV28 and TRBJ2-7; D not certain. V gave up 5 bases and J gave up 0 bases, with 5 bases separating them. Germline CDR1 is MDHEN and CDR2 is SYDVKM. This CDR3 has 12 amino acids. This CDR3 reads CASSLSSYEQYF. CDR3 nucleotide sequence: TGTGCCAGCAGTCTTAGCTCCTACGAGCAGTACTTC.

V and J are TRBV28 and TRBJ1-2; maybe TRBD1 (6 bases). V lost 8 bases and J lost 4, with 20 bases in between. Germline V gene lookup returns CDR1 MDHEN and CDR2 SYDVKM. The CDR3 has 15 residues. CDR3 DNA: TGTGCCAGCGCCCGGGGAACAGGGAGTCTCTATGGCTACACCTTC. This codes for CASARGTGSLYGYTF.

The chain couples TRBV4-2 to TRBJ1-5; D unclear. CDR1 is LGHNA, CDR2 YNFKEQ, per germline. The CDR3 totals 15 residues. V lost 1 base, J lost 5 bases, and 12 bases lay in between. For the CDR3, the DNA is TGTGCCAGCAGCCAAGGTGGAGGGCGTGATCAGCCCCAGCATTTT. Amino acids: CASSQGGGRDQPQHF.

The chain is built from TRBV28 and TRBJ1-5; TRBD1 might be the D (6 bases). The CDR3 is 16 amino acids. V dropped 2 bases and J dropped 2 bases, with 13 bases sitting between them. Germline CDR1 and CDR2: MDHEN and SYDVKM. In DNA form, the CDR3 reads TGTGCCAGCAGTTTACAACAGGGCTTTCGCAATCAGCCCCAGCATTTT. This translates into CASSLQQGFRNQPQHF.

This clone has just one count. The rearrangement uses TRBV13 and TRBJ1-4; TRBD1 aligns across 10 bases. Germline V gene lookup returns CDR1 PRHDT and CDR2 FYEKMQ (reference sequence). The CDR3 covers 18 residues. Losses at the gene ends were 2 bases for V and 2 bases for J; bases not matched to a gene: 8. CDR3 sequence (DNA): TGTGCCAGCAGCTTAAGGGACAGGGGTTACGGCACTAATGAAAAACTGTTTTTT. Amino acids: CASSLRDRGYGTNEKLFF.

CDR3 in DNA: TGTGCCACCAGCAGGGATTTAGCGAGCTCCTACAATGAGCAGTTCTTC. Encoded protein: CATSRDLASSYNEQFF. This chain links TRBV15 with TRBJ2-1; TRBD2 is a possible D gene (5 bases). The germline V and J ends were trimmed by 3 bases and 0 bases, with 12 bases remaining between them. Germline V gene sequence: CDR1 LNHNV, CDR2 YYDKDF (reference sequence). The CDR3 covers 16 residues.

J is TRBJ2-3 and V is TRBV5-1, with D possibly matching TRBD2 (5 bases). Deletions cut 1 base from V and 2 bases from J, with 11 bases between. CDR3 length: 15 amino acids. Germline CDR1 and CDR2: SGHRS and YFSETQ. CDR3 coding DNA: TGCGCCAGCAGCTTGTCGGGAAGGATCACAGATACGCAGTATTTT. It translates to CASSLSGRITDTQYF.

This chain's CDR3 is CASSEFSASDTGELFF. Written as DNA, the CDR3 is TGTGCCAGCAGTGAATTTTCGGCTAGCGACACCGGGGAGCTGTTTTTT. The chain uses TRBV6-1 and TRBJ2-2; tentative D call: TRBD2 (6 bases). This CDR3 has 16 residues. CDR1 is MNHNS and CDR2 is SASEGT in the germline V gene. V lost 2 bases to trimming and J lost 3 bases, with 13 bases between them.

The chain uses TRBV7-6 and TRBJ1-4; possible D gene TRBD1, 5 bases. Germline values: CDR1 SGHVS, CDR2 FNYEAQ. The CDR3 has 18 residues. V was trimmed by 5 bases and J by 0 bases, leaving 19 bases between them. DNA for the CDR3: TGTGCCAGCAGCCAAAAGGGACTTATTGACGCAACTAATGAAAAACTGTTTTTT. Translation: CASSQKGLIDATNEKLFF. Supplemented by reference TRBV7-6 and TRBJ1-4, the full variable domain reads GAGVSQSPRYKVTKRGQDVALRCDPISGHVSLYWYRQALGQGPEFLTYFNYEAQQDKSGLPNDRFSAERPEGSISTLTIQRTEQRDSAMYRCASSQKGLIDATNEKLFFGSGTQLSVL.

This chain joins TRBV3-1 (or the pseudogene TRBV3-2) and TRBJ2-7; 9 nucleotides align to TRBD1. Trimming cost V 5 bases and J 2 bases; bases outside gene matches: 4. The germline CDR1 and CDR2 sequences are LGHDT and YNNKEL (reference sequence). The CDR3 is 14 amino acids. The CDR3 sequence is CASSAGTGTYEQYF. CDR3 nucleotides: TGTGCCAGCAGCGCCGGGACAGGGACCTACGAGCAGTACTTC.

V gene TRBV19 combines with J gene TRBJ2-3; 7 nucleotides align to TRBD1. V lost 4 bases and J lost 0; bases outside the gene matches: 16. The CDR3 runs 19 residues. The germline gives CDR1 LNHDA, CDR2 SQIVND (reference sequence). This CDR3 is CASSTHFLLWDRSTDTQYF. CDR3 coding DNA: TGTGCCAGTAGTACCCACTTCCTTCTATGGGACAGAAGCACAGATACGCAGTATTTT.

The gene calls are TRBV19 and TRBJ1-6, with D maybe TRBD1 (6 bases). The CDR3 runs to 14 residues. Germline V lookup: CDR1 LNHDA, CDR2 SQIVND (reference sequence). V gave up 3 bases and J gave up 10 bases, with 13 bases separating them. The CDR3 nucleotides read TGTGCCAGTAGTATTCAGGGGAATAGCTCACCCCTCCACTTT. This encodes CASSIQGNSSPLHF.

The CDR3 bases are TGTGCCTGGAGCCCCGACCCCGAGGTTGTAGCCAAAAACATTCAGTACTTC. It encodes CAWSPDPEVVAKNIQYF. This sequence joins TRBV30 and TRBJ2-4, with D uncertain. The V end lost 3 bases, the J end lost 0 bases, and 18 bases lay between the germline ends. The CDR3 covers 17 residues. Germline V gene lookup returns CDR1 GTSNPN and CDR2 SVGIG (reference sequence).